This record concerns one TCR beta chain sequence. These data come from a study of control samples from healthy donors and cancer patients. CDR3 length: 16 amino acids. Germline V gene data show CDR1 as LGHNA and CDR2 as YSLEER. Trimming at V came to 0 bases and at J to 8 bases, leaving 9 bases not matched to a gene. Using immunoSEQ multiplex PCR, the repertoire was profiled, and TCRdb retains in-frame clones only, with some absent. The sample records around 90,000 clones, around 85% being singletons. The receptor's source is a woman in her thirties or forties in good health. The chain has TRBV4-3 and TRBJ2-1; TRBD2 agrees at 8 bases. Sequencing used blood. The CDR3 bases are TGCGCCAGCAGCCAAGAGTCTGCGCTAGCGGGCTATGAGCAGTTCTTC. Its translation: CASSQESALAGYEQFF.